Below are 9 T cell receptor beta chains sequenced from a single sample in a study of blood T cell repertoires in COVID-19. Here immunoSEQ multiplex PCR was the method, and the copy in TCRdb shows in-frame clones only, minus some. Of roughly 310,000 clones listed, 89% are singletons. The specimen was PBMCs or T cells enriched from blood (not recorded which). The source of these receptors is a woman aged 40-49 years who had recovered from COVID-19.

V usage is TRBV4-3 and J usage is TRBJ2-2; unclear D gene. Deletions cut 0 bases from V and 2 bases from J, with 10 bases between. Looked up from germline, CDR1 is LGHNA and CDR2 is YSLEER. The CDR3 runs 16 residues. As DNA, the CDR3 is TGCGCCAGCAGCCAAGATCCAACAGCTAACACCGGGGAGCTGTTTTTT. The encoded protein is CASSQDPTANTGELFF.

The rearrangement uses TRBV11-2 and TRBJ2-7, with D tentatively TRBD1 (5 bases). CDR1 and CDR2 from the germline V gene are SGHAT and FQNNGV. The V end was cut by 7 bases, the J end by 2 bases, with 15 bases between. The CDR3 consists of 14 residues. CDR3 amino acids: CASTVWGRTYEQYF. CDR3 nucleotides: TGTGCCAGCACCGTATGGGGCAGAACCTACGAGCAGTACTTC.

The chain employs TRBV4-1 and TRBJ2-3; D unclear. The CDR3 runs to 15 residues. V gave up 0 bases and J gave up 3 bases, with 10 bases separating them. Germline CDR1 reads MGHRA; CDR2 reads YSYEKL. The CDR3 nucleotides read TGCGCCAGCAGCCAAGATCGGGTTGGAACAGATACGCAGTATTTT. Protein: CASSQDRVGTDTQYF.

The chain combines TRBV2 with TRBJ1-5; D is perhaps TRBD1 (6 bases). Germline assignment: CDR1 SNHLY and CDR2 FYNNEI. V lost 7 bases, J lost 3 bases, and 16 bases lay in between. The CDR3 spans 15 residues. The CDR3 loop is CASKRQGSNNQPQHF. The CDR3 DNA sequence: TGTGCCAGCAAGCGCCAGGGGTCAAACAATCAGCCCCAGCATTTT.

The chain has TRBV5-4 and TRBJ2-5; 7 bases align to TRBD2. CDR3 length: 14 residues. The V and J ends lost 4 bases and 5 bases, in that order; junction bases with no gene match: 8. Germline assignment: CDR1 SGHNT and CDR2 YYREEE (reference sequence). This chain's CDR3 is CASSQGAGPETQYF. CDR3 sequence (DNA): TGTGCCAGCAGCCAAGGAGCGGGGCCGGAGACCCAGTACTTC.

The rearrangement uses TRBV19 and TRBJ1-5; 9 bases match TRBD1. Germline V gene lookup returns CDR1 LNHDA and CDR2 SQIVND (reference sequence). This CDR3 is built from 15 residues. The ends lost 3 bases at V and 7 bases at J; junction bases unmatched: 7. The CDR3 DNA sequence: TGTGCCAGTAGTATCCGGGACAGGGCCGGGCAGCCCCAGCATTTT. Encoded protein: CASSIRDRAGQPQHF.

The J gene is TRBJ2-5, the V gene TRBV29-1, with a possible D match to TRBD2 (6 bases). Germline V CDR1 and CDR2: SQVTM, ANQGSEA. The length of the CDR3 is 13 residues. Trimming removed 7 bases at V and 2 bases at J, with 14 bases between. The CDR3 sequence: CSASSGGQETQYF. The CDR3, as DNA: TGCAGCGCCTCTTCTGGGGGGCAAGAGACCCAGTACTTC. Combining the CDR3 with reference TRBV29-1 and TRBJ2-5 gives the whole variable domain SAVISQKPSRDICQRGTSLTIQCQVDSQVTMMFWYRQQPGQSLTLIATANQGSEATYESGFVIDKFPISRPNLTFSTLTVSNMSPEDSSIYLCSASSGGQETQYFGPGTRLLVL.

V usage is TRBV7-9 and J usage is TRBJ1-2; D may be TRBD1 (6 bases). Germline V gene lookup returns CDR1 SEHNR and CDR2 FQNEAQ (reference sequence). The CDR3 runs to 12 residues. V was pared by 3 bases and J by 7 bases, with 9 bases between. This CDR3 reads CASSLQGLGYTF. Written as DNA, the CDR3 is TGTGCCAGCAGCTTGCAGGGGCTTGGCTACACCTTC.

CDR3 coding DNA: TGTGCCAGCAGTCGTCCGACAGGGGGCCAGTCCGAGCAGTACTTC. It encodes CASSRPTGGQSEQYF. The V gene is TRBV6-2 or TRBV6-3, the J gene TRBJ2-7; 10 bases are a match to TRBD1. The CDR3 is 15 amino acids. In germline, CDR1 is MNHEY, CDR2 SVGEGT. J lost 6 bases, V lost 5 bases, and 10 bases had no gene match.